This T cell receptor beta chain stems from a study of blood T cell repertoires in COVID-19. Study-level background: In each case, the material was cDNA or gDNA derived from T cells, B-cell-depleted T cells, or PBMCs.

Sequenced by immunoSEQ multiplex PCR; TCRdb stores in-frame clones only, minus some. The table includes fewer than 300,000 clones, around 88% detected once. Trimming left V 2 bases short and J 8 bases short, with 12 bases between. Germline CDR1 and CDR2: LGHDT and YNNKEL (reference sequence). The CDR3 has 14 residues. This receptor was obtained from a man older than 75 with acute or convalescent COVID-19. Sequenced: peripheral blood. The chain uses TRBV3-1 (or the pseudogene TRBV3-2) and TRBJ1-4; D is ambiguous. Written as DNA, the CDR3 is TGTGCCAGCAGCCAACCCGGGGTGGAAGAAAAACTGTTTTTT. Translating gives CASSQPGVEEKLFF.